The 22 T cell receptor beta chains in this list originate from one sample, sequenced in a study of blood T cell repertoires in COVID-19. Method: immunoSEQ multiplex PCR; TCRdb's copy keeps in-frame clones and lacks some. The sample holds some 160,000 clones, about nine tenths seen once. Material: peripheral blood. The receptor source for this set is a man younger than 30 with COVID-19, enrolled during active disease.

This clone appeared a single time. The chain links TRBV25-1 to TRBJ1-4; tentatively, D is TRBD1 (6 bases). Deletions cut 4 bases from V and 3 bases from J, with 12 bases between. The CDR3 loop spans 15 amino acids. Germline V gene lookup returns CDR1 MGHDK and CDR2 SYGVNS. Here the CDR3 reads CASSGSGASNEKLFF. CDR3 nucleotide sequence: TGTGCCAGCAGTGGGTCAGGGGCTTCTAATGAAAAACTGTTTTTT.

V and J are TRBV28 and TRBJ1-1; D remains ambiguous. The CDR3 runs to 13 residues. V lost 6 bases to trimming and J lost 0 bases, with 8 bases between them. The V gene's germline CDR1 is MDHEN and CDR2 SYDVKM. CDR3 coding DNA: TGTGCCAGCAGCCTCGTTCTGAACACTGAAGCTTTCTTT. This gives the protein CASSLVLNTEAFF.

This chain links TRBV9 with TRBJ1-2, with D perhaps TRBD1 (5 bases). With 0 bases removed from V and 6 bases from J, the gap between germline ends came to 18 bases. The CDR3 spans 16 residues. Germline CDR1 is SGDLS and CDR2 is YYNGEE. The DNA of the CDR3 is TGTGCCAGCAGCGTAGGAACTAGTATCCCGGGGGATGGCTACACCTTC. Protein sequence: CASSVGTSIPGDGYTF.

The gene calls are TRBV5-1 and TRBJ2-7, with 10 nucleotides matching TRBD1. Germline CDR1 is SGHRS and CDR2 is YFSETQ. The CDR3 is 17 residues long. V lost 0 bases, J lost 4 bases, and 10 bases stayed unmatched. As DNA, the CDR3 is TGCGCCAGCAGCTTGGTGATGGGACAGGGGCGCGGGTACGAGCAGTACTTC. Translation: CASSLVMGQGRGYEQYF.

V is TRBV20-1 and J is TRBJ1-3; a weak D match, TRBD1 (6 bases). Germline V CDR1 and CDR2: DFQATT, SNEGSKA (reference sequence). Trimming took 3 bases from V and 4 from J, leaving 10 bases between them. The CDR3 is 13 amino acids. CDR3 sequence (DNA): TGCAGTGCTAGTCAAGGGACAGGAAACACCATATATTTT. Amino acid sequence: CSASQGTGNTIYF.

As DNA, the CDR3 is TGTGCCTGGAGTGTAAGGGGGACACCGAGCGGTGGCTACACCTTC. This gives the protein CAWSVRGTPSGGYTF. This sequence joins TRBV30 and TRBJ1-2; D is possibly TRBD1 (6 bases). Germline-derived CDR1 and CDR2 are GTSNPN and SVGIG (reference sequence). Trimming removed 0 bases from V and 7 bases from J, with 18 bases in between. The CDR3 consists of 15 residues.

The CDR3 DNA follows: TGTGCCAGCTCAGCGCTACCGGACACCATATATTTT. Its protein product is CASSALPDTIYF. The chain is built from TRBV18 and TRBJ1-3; D not certain. V shed 5 bases and J shed 8 bases, with 10 bases lying between them. The CDR3 covers 12 residues. Germline lookup yields CDR1 KGHSH and CDR2 LQKENI.

The J gene is TRBJ1-1, the V gene TRBV4-3; perhaps TRBD1 as D (6 bases). The CDR3 sequence is 14 residues long. Germline loops: CDR1 LGHNA, CDR2 YSLEER. V lost 0 bases and J 11 bases, leaving 16 bases between the germline ends. The CDR3 sequence is CASSQDSGGLGAFF. CDR3 nucleotides: TGCGCCAGCAGCCAAGATTCGGGGGGGCTGGGGGCTTTCTTT.

The chain uses TRBV6-5 and TRBJ1-5, with D tentatively TRBD1 (5 bases). V lost 0 bases, J lost 7 bases, and 10 bases lay in between. This CDR3 region has 14 residues. The germline CDR1 and CDR2 sequences are MNHEY and SVGAGI. The CDR3 coding sequence is TGTGCCAGCAGTTACTCGCAGGGAGGCCAGCCCCAGCATTTT. This encodes CASSYSQGGQPQHF.

The gene calls are TRBV7-2 and TRBJ1-1, with D unresolved. The CDR3 loop spans 11 amino acids. Trimming took off 5 bases at V and 10 bases at J, with 11 bases between the two ends. Per the germline V gene, CDR1 is SGHTA and CDR2 is FQGNSA. CDR3 in DNA: TGTGCCAGCAGCCCTATATATCGAGCTTTCTTT. Translation gives CASSPIYRAFF. Full variable domain (rest looked up from reference TRBV7-2 and TRBJ1-1): GAGVSQSPSNKVTEKGKDVELRCDPISGHTALYWYRQSLGQGLEFLIYFQGNSAPDKSGLPSDRFSAERTGGSVSTLTIQRTQQEDSAVYLCASSPIYRAFFGQGTRLTVV.

The chain uses TRBV19 and TRBJ1-1; 9 bases match TRBD1. CDR1 and CDR2 from the germline V gene are LNHDA and SQIVND (reference sequence). The ends lost 2 bases at V and 6 bases at J; junction bases unmatched: 7. This CDR3 is built from 15 residues. CDR3 residues: CASSILTGTGSEAFF. DNA of the CDR3: TGTGCCAGTAGTATACTCACAGGGACAGGGTCTGAAGCTTTCTTT.

The V and J genes are TRBV29-1 and TRBJ2-2, with D uncertain. From germline, CDR1 is SQVTM and CDR2 ANQGSEA. Deletions cut 5 bases from V and 1 base from J, with 11 bases between. The CDR3 contains 14 residues. DNA for the CDR3: TGCAGCGTTAATGCGGAGCAGAACACCGGGGAGCTGTTTTTT. It translates to CSVNAEQNTGELFF.

The genes are TRBV5-1 and TRBJ2-7; no firm D call. Germline CDR1 is SGHRS and CDR2 is YFSETQ. V was pared by 4 bases and J by 5 bases, with 7 bases between. This CDR3 comprises 11 residues. The CDR3 DNA follows: TGCGCCAGCAGCACCAACAACGAGCAGTACTTC. It encodes CASSTNNEQYF.

The V and J genes are TRBV28 and TRBJ1-6; the D gene is possibly TRBD1 (6 bases). The germline V gene encodes CDR1 MDHEN and CDR2 SYDVKM. This CDR3 has 16 amino acids. Trimming cost V 4 bases and J 3 bases, with 13 bases left between them. CDR3 coding DNA: TGTGCCAGCAGTTCACACAGGGAAGGCTATAATTCACCCCTCCACTTT. It translates to CASSSHREGYNSPLHF.

The V call is TRBV18, the J call TRBJ2-5, with 7 nucleotides matching TRBD2. CDR3 length equals 14 residues. In germline, CDR1 is KGHSH, CDR2 LQKENI. Losses at the gene ends were 3 bases for V and 1 base for J; bases not matched to a gene: 2. The CDR3 nucleotides are TGTGCCAGCTCACCGACGGGGGGCCAAGAGACCCAGTACTTC. Translation: CASSPTGGQETQYF.

The chain recombines TRBV4-1 with TRBJ1-2; 7 bases are a match to TRBD1. CDR3 length equals 15 residues. The V gene's germline CDR1 is MGHRA and CDR2 YSYEKL. Trimming took 4 bases from V and 2 from J; bases not matched to a gene: 7. CDR3 in amino acids: CASSLTGTENYGYTF. CDR3 coding DNA: TGCGCCAGCAGCCTGACGGGGACAGAGAACTATGGCTACACCTTC.

The rearrangement links TRBV19 to TRBJ1-1, with TRBD1 matching over 8 bases. The CDR3 is made up of 15 amino acids. Trimming removed 7 bases from V and 0 bases from J; junction bases left unmatched: 7. Germline CDR1 LNHDA, CDR2 SQIVND (reference sequence). CDR3 bases: TGTGCCAGTAAAGGGGGGACAGGACTGAACACTGAAGCTTTCTTT. Residues: CASKGGTGLNTEAFF.

The chain couples TRBV28 to TRBJ2-7; 9 bases are shared with TRBD1. Unmatched junction bases numbered 9, after V lost 6 bases and J lost 6 bases. This CDR3 comprises 14 residues. Germline V gene data show CDR1 as MDHEN and CDR2 as SYDVKM. The CDR3 DNA reads TGTGCCAGCAGCACCTCCGGGACAGGGTCCGAGCAGTACTTC. Protein product: CASSTSGTGSEQYF.

The rearrangement uses TRBV2 and TRBJ1-1; a possible D gene is TRBD1 (5 bases). Germline CDR1 is SNHLY and CDR2 is FYNNEI. Trimming took off 0 bases at V and 3 bases at J, with 11 bases between the two ends. The CDR3 loop spans 15 amino acids. CDR3 nucleotides: TGTGCCAGCAGTGAAGCATGGGGAGGGGACACTGAAGCTTTCTTT. This translates into CASSEAWGGDTEAFF.

The chain couples TRBV19 to TRBJ2-1; TRBD1 agrees at 8 bases. CDR1 LNHDA and CDR2 SQIVND come from the germline V gene (reference sequence). V was pared by 3 bases and J by 2 bases, with 3 bases of the junction left unmatched. The CDR3 totals 15 residues. Written as DNA, the CDR3 is TGTGCCAGTAGTATGAGACAGGGGCCCTACAATGAGCAGTTCTTC. Protein sequence: CASSMRQGPYNEQFF.

V usage is TRBV11-3 and J usage is TRBJ2-2, with D possibly TRBD1 on 6 matching bases. The length of the CDR3 is 15 residues. Germline V gene sequence: CDR1 SGHNT, CDR2 YENEEA. Trimming shortened V by 3 bases and J by 4 bases, and 12 bases separated the two germline ends. CDR3 DNA sequence: TGTGCCAGCAGCTTCGGGACACTTACCACCGGGGAGCTGTTTTTT. Protein sequence: CASSFGTLTTGELFF.

The V gene is TRBV10-2, the J gene TRBJ1-3, with D uncertain. Germline CDR1 WSHSY, CDR2 SAAADI. The V gene lost 2 bases and the J gene lost 4 bases, with 18 bases spanning the gap. The CDR3 has 17 residues. CDR3 residues: CASSEAGVAGYGNTIYF. The CDR3 DNA reads TGCGCCAGCAGTGAGGCCGGAGTTGCGGGGTACGGAAACACCATATATTTT.